The subject of this entry is one T cell receptor (beta chain). Germline lookup yields CDR1 LNHDA and CDR2 SQIVND (reference sequence). CDR3 length equals 14 residues. V was trimmed by 3 bases and J by 0 bases, leaving 7 bases between them. Using immunoSEQ multiplex PCR, the repertoire was profiled, and TCRdb retains in-frame clones only, with some absent. The data show 100,000 to 150,000 clones, about 86% seen once. These data originate in a study of T cell responses to AZD1222 COVID-19 vaccine. The sequencing here drew on peripheral blood, taken 28 days after the second AZD1222 dose. The clonotype originates from an adult who received the AZD1222 COVID-19 vaccine. The chain carries TRBV19 and TRBJ2-3; D gene unclear. This chain's CDR3 is CASSISHSTDTQYF. CDR3 nucleotides: TGTGCCAGTAGTATCTCCCATAGCACAGATACGCAGTATTTT.